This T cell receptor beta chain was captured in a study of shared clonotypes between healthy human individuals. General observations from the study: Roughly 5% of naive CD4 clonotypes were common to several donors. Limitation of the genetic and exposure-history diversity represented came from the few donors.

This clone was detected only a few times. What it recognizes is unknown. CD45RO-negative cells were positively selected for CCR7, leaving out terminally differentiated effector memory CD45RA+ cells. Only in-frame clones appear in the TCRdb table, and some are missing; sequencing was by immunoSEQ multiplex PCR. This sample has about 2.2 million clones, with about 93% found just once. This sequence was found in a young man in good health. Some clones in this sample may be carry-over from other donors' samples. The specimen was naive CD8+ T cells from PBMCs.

The CDR3 nucleotides read TGTGCCAGCAGTTTGGGGGGCATAAGGGGAGATGAGCAGTTCTTC. This translates into CASSLGGIRGDEQFF. The chain recombines TRBV27 with TRBJ2-1, with D perhaps TRBD1 or TRBD2 (6 bases each). This CDR3 is built from 15 residues. V shed 3 bases and J shed 8 bases, with 17 bases lying between them. Per the germline V gene, CDR1 is MNHEY and CDR2 is SMNVEV (reference sequence).